This TCR beta chain came from a study of blood T cell repertoires in COVID-19. Study as a whole: The United States, Italy and Spain were the sources of the acute and convalescent COVID-19 samples. PBMCs, B-cell-depleted T cells, or T cells provided the cDNA or gDNA that made up the material.

The germline V gene has CDR1 MNHEY and CDR2 SVGAGI. The CDR3 loop spans 11 amino acids. V lost 10 bases and J 3 bases, leaving 10 bases between the germline ends. Original processing notes: Scientists estimated how many nucleated cells there were by amplifying reference gene primers. Data came from immunoSEQ multiplex PCR; TCRdb stores just in-frame clones and leaves some out. That table gives V, J and clone size, and the DNA gave D and trimming. This sample yields around 100,000 clones, of which approximately 91% are seen a single time; 5.1% belongs to the top ten. The TCR was taken from a human donor in a cohort sampled during active COVID-19. The source material was peripheral blood. The V call is TRBV6-5, the J call TRBJ2-7, with D maybe TRBD1 (5 bases). CDR3 region: CATGINYEQYF. The CDR3 nucleotides read TGTGCCACAGGGATTAACTACGAGCAGTACTTC.